Following are 20 T cell receptor beta chains from one sample sequenced in a study of T cell responses to AZD1222 COVID-19 vaccine. Sequencing was performed with immunoSEQ multiplex PCR; in TCRdb, only in-frame clones are kept and a portion is missing. The sample lists tens of thousands of clones; under 95% were seen once. The input for sequencing was peripheral blood, taken on day 0 of AZD1222 vaccination. The receptors come from an adult in good health.

This chain joins TRBV5-1 and TRBJ1-1; no definite D call. CDR3 size: 14 residues. V was cut by 2 bases and J by 0 bases, with 8 bases left in between. Germline assignment: CDR1 SGHRS and CDR2 YFSETQ. Here the CDR3 DNA reads TGCGCCAGCAGCTTCACCACGATGAACACTGAAGCTTTCTTT. Translation gives CASSFTTMNTEAFF.

The chain joins TRBV19 to TRBJ1-1; D gene uncertain. CDR3 length: 15 residues. Per the germline V gene, CDR1 is LNHDA and CDR2 is SQIVND (reference sequence). V lost 6 bases, J lost 2 bases, and 16 bases lay in between. In DNA form, the CDR3 reads TGTGCCAGTAGATTATCCGGGCCCGCCAACACTGAAGCTTTCTTT. As protein: CASRLSGPANTEAFF.

The rearrangement links TRBV12-3 or TRBV12-4 to TRBJ1-4; D perhaps matches TRBD1 (5 bases). CDR3 length: 12 amino acids. Trimming stripped 5 bases from V and 5 bases from J, with 6 bases between. The CDR3 DNA follows: TGTGCCAGCAGTGGGGGGAATGAAAAACTGTTTTTT. This translates into CASSGGNEKLFF.

CDR3 sequence: CSVVYRENEQFF. In DNA, the CDR3 is TGCAGCGTTGTATACAGGGAAAATGAGCAGTTCTTC. The gene calls are TRBV29-1 and TRBJ2-1; maybe TRBD1 (6 bases). The V end was cut by 4 bases, the J end by 7 bases, with 11 bases between. The CDR3 is 12 amino acids. Germline-derived CDR1 and CDR2 are SQVTM and ANQGSEA.

The V and J genes are TRBV14 and TRBJ2-1, with 12 nucleotides matching TRBD2. The CDR3 spans 20 residues. Trimming removed 0 bases from V and 1 base from J; junction bases left unmatched: 10. Germline loops: CDR1 SGHDN, CDR2 FVKESK. This CDR3 is CASSQEFRRTSGTSYNEQFF. The CDR3 DNA reads as TGTGCCAGCAGCCAAGAATTTCGGCGGACTAGCGGGACATCCTACAATGAGCAGTTCTTC.

The chain employs TRBV6-6 and TRBJ2-7; 7 nucleotides line up with TRBD1. The CDR3 consists of 12 residues. Germline trimming cut 7 bases from V and 9 bases from J; bases unmatched to any gene: 9. Germline V gene sequence: CDR1 MNHNY, CDR2 SVGAGI (reference sequence). Here the CDR3 DNA reads TGTGCCAGCAAAGAGGGGGCGTTGGGGCAGTACTTC. As protein: CASKEGALGQYF.

V is TRBV9 and J is TRBJ1-4, with no clear D. Per germline, CDR1 SGDLS and CDR2 YYNGEE. V lost 2 bases and J 3 bases, leaving 11 bases between the germline ends. The CDR3 runs 15 residues. Here the CDR3 reads CASSVKGTANEKLFF. In DNA form, the CDR3 reads TGTGCCAGCAGCGTGAAGGGTACGGCTAATGAAAAACTGTTTTTT.

Here the CDR3 DNA reads TGCAGCGTTGGTCGGGGGGGCATCGATGAGCAGTTCTTC. Protein product: CSVGRGGIDEQFF. The chain links TRBV29-1 to TRBJ2-1; TRBD2 matches 8 bases. After removal of 4 bases from V and 8 bases from J, the junction contained 7 bases not matched to a gene. Looked up from germline, CDR1 is SQVTM and CDR2 is ANQGSEA. The CDR3 covers 13 residues.

This clone came up a few times. This chain's CDR3 is CASTMGLRAEAFF. The CDR3 nucleotides read TGTGCCAGCACCATGGGGCTCAGGGCTGAAGCTTTCTTT. The genes are TRBV6-5 and TRBJ1-1, with D possibly TRBD1 on 5 matching bases. CDR1 and CDR2 (germline): MNHEY, SVGAGI. The ends were cut back, 7 bases at V and 6 bases at J, with 15 bases in the middle. The CDR3 length is 13 residues.

The gene calls are TRBV3-1 (or the pseudogene TRBV3-2) and TRBJ2-1; D gene uncertain. CDR1 and CDR2 from the germline V gene are LGHDT and YNNKEL (reference sequence). CDR3 length equals 13 residues. Trimming removed 0 bases at V and 8 bases at J, with 8 bases between. CDR3 loop: CASSQEPPYEQFF. The DNA for the CDR3 is TGTGCCAGCAGCCAAGAACCCCCATATGAGCAGTTCTTC.

This rearrangement joins TRBV11-2 to TRBJ1-1, with TRBD1 as a possible D gene (6 bases). The germline CDR1 and CDR2 sequences are SGHAT and FQNNGV. CDR3 length: 16 amino acids. The V and J ends lost 6 bases and 1 base respectively, with 18 bases between them. CDR3 in DNA: TGTGCCAGCAGTTATAATTCCGCGACAGGGAACACTGAAGCTTTCTTT. Its protein product is CASSYNSATGNTEAFF.

The CDR3 nucleotides read TGTGCCAGCAGCTTAGAAGAGGGTTATGGCTACACCTTC. This sequence encodes CASSLEEGYGYTF. The rearrangement uses TRBV7-9 and TRBJ1-2, with D uncertain. V dropped 1 base and J dropped 5 bases, with 8 bases sitting between them. Germline V gives CDR1 SEHNR, CDR2 FQNEAQ (reference sequence). CDR3 size: 13 residues.

This chain joins TRBV19 and TRBJ1-2; D is ambiguous. Germline-derived CDR1 and CDR2 are LNHDA and SQIVND (reference sequence). The CDR3 length is 10 residues. Trimming cost V 7 bases and J 6 bases, with 6 bases left between them. CDR3 nucleotides: TGTGCCAGTAAAGACAATGGCTACACCTTC. It specifies CASKDNGYTF.

The chain recombines TRBV6-2 or TRBV6-3 with TRBJ2-1, with 13 bases that match TRBD2. Germline loops: CDR1 MNHEY, CDR2 SVGEGT. V shed 6 bases, J shed 7 bases, and the junction held 9 bases outside the gene matches. CDR3 length equals 16 residues. CDR3 in DNA: TGTGCCAGCAGCGCACGTGGGACTAGCGGGAAGAATGAGCAGTTCTTC. Translating gives CASSARGTSGKNEQFF.

The chain has TRBV2 and TRBJ1-1; D may be TRBD1 (6 bases). Trimming shortened V by 6 bases and J by 4 bases, and 12 bases separated the two germline ends. The CDR3 totals 13 residues. CDR1 SNHLY and CDR2 FYNNEI come from the germline V gene. The CDR3 coding sequence is TGTGCCAGCAGCCCCGAGGGGGTCACTGAAGCTTTCTTT. This codes for CASSPEGVTEAFF.

The CDR3 is CASIPGTGGADEQFF. The CDR3 DNA reads as TGTGCCAGCATCCCCGGGACAGGGGGCGCGGATGAGCAGTTCTTC. The chain carries TRBV6-5 and TRBJ2-1; 12 bases match TRBD1. The CDR3 is 15 residues long. Germline V lookup: CDR1 MNHEY, CDR2 SVGAGI. Trimming cost V 7 bases and J 8 bases; bases outside gene matches: 9.

The genes are TRBV29-1 and TRBJ1-2; TRBD1 matches at 9 bases. The CDR3 spans 12 residues. Looked up from germline, CDR1 is SQVTM and CDR2 is ANQGSEA. V dropped 8 bases and J dropped 4; count of bases not matched to a gene: 5. The CDR3 loop reads CSILGQGYGYTF. In DNA form, the CDR3 reads TGCAGCATACTGGGACAGGGCTATGGCTACACCTTC.

This chain joins TRBV3-1 (or the pseudogene TRBV3-2) and TRBJ1-2; tentatively, D is TRBD1 (5 bases). V was trimmed by 3 bases and J by 6 bases, leaving 23 bases between them. This CDR3 comprises 17 residues. CDR1 is LGHDT and CDR2 is YNNKEL in the germline V gene (reference sequence). The CDR3 DNA is TGTGCCAGCAGCCAGTTGGGGCGGCCTGACGTGTTGGATGGCTACACCTTC. Translated: CASSQLGRPDVLDGYTF.

The chain combines TRBV11-3 with TRBJ2-2; D ambiguous. Trimming cost V 2 bases and J 6 bases, with 13 bases left between them. The germline CDR1 and CDR2 sequences are SGHNT and YENEEA. This CDR3 spans 15 amino acids. The CDR3 bases are TGTGCCAGCAGCTTATTTCCCAACCCGGCCGGGGAGCTGTTTTTT. It specifies CASSLFPNPAGELFF.

The chain employs TRBV15 and TRBJ2-5; 10 nucleotides agree with TRBD1. The CDR3 is 14 residues long. Germline V gene sequence: CDR1 LNHNV, CDR2 YYDKDF (reference sequence). The V segment lost 1 base and the J segment 5 bases; nucleotides outside the gene matches: 1. The CDR3 is CATSRGQGAETQYF. In DNA, the CDR3 is TGTGCCACCAGCAGAGGACAGGGGGCCGAGACCCAGTACTTC.